The rows below give T cell receptor beta chains drawn from one sample of a study of blood T cell repertoires in COVID-19. TCRdb's copy holds only in-frame clones and misses some; the assay was immunoSEQ multiplex PCR. The sample contains 97,000 or so clones, 80% to 95% of which appear only once. Sequencing was performed on peripheral blood. The receptor source for this set is a young man with acute or convalescent COVID-19. CDR3s include the opening cysteine and the closing phenylalanine or tryptophan. A D gene is named only where the DNA matches it firmly. Clone size is given for some rows only: seen once, a few or many times, or a class if the clone is expanded.

TRBV14	NA	TRBD1	TRBJ2-5	CASSPWTGNGETQYF	TGTGCCAGCAGCCCCTGGACAGGGAATGGAGAGACCCAGTACTTC
TRBV7-9	few	TRBD1	TRBJ1-4	CASSLDRGNEKLFF	TGTGCCAGCAGCTTAGACAGGGGGAATGAAAAACTGTTTTTT
TRBV3-1/TRBV3-2	NA	TRBD1	TRBJ1-2	CASSRGSGTVSYGYTF	TGTGCCAGCAGCCGGGGATCCGGGACAGTCTCTTATGGCTACACCTTC
TRBV29-1	NA	NA	TRBJ1-2	CSVEDRGRIRDGYTF	TGCAGCGTTGAAGATCGGGGGAGGATCAGGGATGGCTACACCTTC
TRBV14	NA	TRBD1	TRBJ2-1	CASSQGLLAGQGNEQFF	TGTGCCAGCAGCCAAGGGCTGCTCGCGGGACAGGGTAATGAGCAGTTCTTC
TRBV19	once	TRBD1	TRBJ1-2	CASNRDRGHYGYTF	TGTGCCAGTAATAGGGACAGGGGCCACTATGGCTACACCTTC
TRBV2	NA	NA	TRBJ1-1	CASNEQGNTEAFF	TGTGCCAGCAACGAACAGGGGAACACTGAAGCTTTCTTT
TRBV12-5	NA	TRBD1	TRBJ2-1	CASGLAIDRGLYNEQFF	TGTGCTAGTGGTTTGGCAATAGACAGGGGGCTGTACAATGAGCAGTTCTTC
TRBV18	NA	NA	TRBJ1-2	CASSPPSIRDYGYTF	TGTGCCAGCTCACCACCGTCCATCAGGGACTATGGCTACACCTTC
TRBV2	NA	TRBD1	TRBJ2-4	CASKDRILAKNIQYF	TGTGCCAGCAAGGACAGGATCCTAGCCAAAAACATTCAGTACTTC
TRBV19	NA	TRBD2	TRBJ2-7	CASSIVGSSGRTGREQYF	TGTGCCAGTAGTATAGTGGGCTCTAGCGGGAGAACGGGACGAGAGCAGTACTTC
TRBV6-5	NA	TRBD2	TRBJ2-5	CASSFGTSGGGETQYF	TGTGCCAGCAGTTTTGGGACTAGCGGGGGGGGAGAGACCCAGTACTTC
TRBV27	NA	TRBD2	TRBJ2-1	CASSRLGEGGEQFF	TGTGCCAGCAGCCGACTAGGGGAGGGCGGGGAGCAGTTCTTC
TRBV6-2/TRBV6-3	NA	NA	TRBJ2-5	CASSLNRRETQYF	TGTGCCAGCAGCCTCAATAGGCGGGAGACCCAGTACTTC
TRBV5-4	NA	NA	TRBJ1-1	CASSLEWGRGLTEAFF	TGTGCCAGCAGCTTGGAATGGGGGCGCGGGTTAACTGAAGCTTTCTTT
TRBV2	NA	TRBD2	TRBJ2-1	CASRGTSHSTEQFF	TGTGCCAGCAGAGGGACTAGCCATAGCACTGAGCAGTTCTTC
TRBV5-1	once	NA	TRBJ1-2	CASSPRPSTENYGYTF	TGCGCCAGCTCCCCCAGACCCTCGACAGAAAATTATGGCTACACCTTC
TRBV10-1	NA	TRBD1	TRBJ2-2	CASRQTGDTGELFF	TGCGCCAGCAGACAAACAGGGGACACCGGGGAGCTGTTTTTT
TRBV5-5	NA	NA	TRBJ2-2	CASSFGGTGELFF	TGTGCCAGCAGCTTCGGGGGCACCGGGGAGCTGTTTTTT
TRBV3-1/TRBV3-2	NA	TRBD2	TRBJ2-2	CASSQELAGGTGELFF	TGTGCCAGCAGCCAAGAGCTCGCCGGGGGGACCGGGGAGCTGTTTTTT
TRBV4-2	NA	NA	TRBJ1-3	CASSQGDGSSGNTIYF	TGTGCCAGCAGCCAAGGGGACGGGAGCTCTGGAAACACCATATATTTT
TRBV25-1	few	NA	TRBJ1-2	CASSGMKSGTPGDYGYTF	TGTGCCAGCAGTGGTATGAAGTCAGGGACCCCGGGAGACTATGGCTACACCTTC
TRBV25-1	NA	NA	TRBJ2-2	CATHGGLDTGELFF	TGTGCCACCCACGGGGGTTTGGACACCGGGGAGCTGTTTTTT
TRBV5-1	NA	TRBD1	TRBJ2-7	CASSLTGTGTLIYEQYF	TGCGCCAGCAGTTTAACCGGGACAGGGACGCTGATATACGAGCAGTACTTC